One sample yielded the 10 T cell receptor beta chains listed below, sequenced in a study of T cell responses to AZD1222 COVID-19 vaccine. Assay used: immunoSEQ multiplex PCR; TCRdb lists only in-frame clones, some missing. This table holds 90,000 to 150,000 clones, around nine tenths found once. This specimen was peripheral blood, taken 28 days after the second dose of the MenACWY control vaccine. These receptors originate from an adult who received the MenACWY meningococcal vaccine as a control.

This clone was recorded a few times. The rearrangement uses TRBV10-3 and TRBJ2-1; D unclear. V was clipped by 6 bases and J by 6 bases, with 9 bases between them. The germline CDR1 and CDR2 sequences are ENHRY and SYGVKD. The CDR3 totals 12 residues. CDR3 amino acids: CAISPRTNEQFF. The CDR3 region has the DNA TGTGCCATCAGCCCTAGGACCAATGAGCAGTTCTTC.

J is TRBJ2-7 and V is TRBV11-2; no reliable D call. V was cut by 5 bases and J by 3 bases, with 11 bases left in between. The CDR3 spans 13 residues. Germline-derived CDR1 and CDR2 are SGHAT and FQNNGV. In DNA form, the CDR3 reads TGTGCCAGCAGCCAAGCCGCTAGCTACGAGCAGTACTTC. It yields the protein CASSQAASYEQYF.

The chain has TRBV6-5 and TRBJ2-7; 8 positions match TRBD1. The CDR3 has 12 amino acids. Germline CDR1 reads MNHEY; CDR2 reads SVGAGI. Germline trimming cut 6 bases from V and 6 bases from J; bases unmatched to any gene: 4. CDR3 sequence reads: CASSSQGGEQYV. CDR3 bases: TGTGCCAGCAGCTCACAGGGGGGCGAGCAGTACGTC.

The chain links TRBV9 to TRBJ2-7; 8 positions agree with TRBD2. The CDR3 is 14 amino acids. From germline, CDR1 is SGDLS and CDR2 YYNGEE. V was clipped by 4 bases and J by 2 bases; unmatched bases: 5. CDR3 DNA sequence: TGTGCCAGCAGCCCTACTAGCGGTCCCTACGAGCAGTACTTC. Its translation: CASSPTSGPYEQYF.

The V call is TRBV14, the J call TRBJ2-1; a possible D gene is TRBD2 (5 bases). Trimming pared 0 bases from V and 7 bases from J, leaving 10 bases between. Per germline, CDR1 SGHDN and CDR2 FVKESK. CDR3 length equals 14 residues. The DNA for the CDR3 is TGTGCCAGCAGCCAAGACGGACTCCTGAATGAGCAGTTCTTC. Translated, it gives CASSQDGLLNEQFF.

This clone has only a few counts. The chain combines TRBV15 with TRBJ2-1, with 9 bases matching TRBD1. Germline assignment: CDR1 LNHNV and CDR2 YYDKDF (reference sequence). The CDR3 runs 15 residues. V shed 3 bases, J shed 2 bases, and the junction held 2 bases outside the gene matches. The CDR3 is CATSSRDRAYNEQFF. The CDR3 DNA reads as TGTGCCACCAGCAGCCGGGACAGGGCCTACAATGAGCAGTTCTTC.

This chain's CDR3 is CASSLRRDSSYEQYF. CDR3 coding DNA: TGTGCCAGCAGCTTACGCCGGGACAGCTCCTACGAGCAGTACTTC. The V call is TRBV13, the J call TRBJ2-7; 7 bases are shared with TRBD1. Losses at the gene ends were 2 bases for V and 0 bases for J; bases not matched to a gene: 4. The CDR3 is 15 residues long. Per the germline V gene, CDR1 is PRHDT and CDR2 is FYEKMQ (reference sequence).

J is TRBJ2-7 and V is TRBV13, with no clear D. The CDR3 length is 15 residues. With 5 bases removed from V and 0 bases from J, the gap between germline ends came to 14 bases. The V gene's germline CDR1 is PRHDT and CDR2 FYEKMQ (reference sequence). As DNA, the CDR3 is TGTGCCAGCAGCGAAGGGCCACAGAGCTCCTACGAGCAGTACGTC. It translates to CASSEGPQSSYEQYV.

This chain connects TRBV6-5 to TRBJ1-1, with D maybe TRBD1 (5 bases). The CDR3 is 14 amino acids. The germline V gene has CDR1 MNHEY and CDR2 SVGAGI. Trimming cost V 6 bases and J 4 bases, with 15 bases left between them. This CDR3 is CASRRDPGSTEAFF. CDR3 nucleotides: TGTGCCAGCAGGAGGGACCCGGGTAGCACTGAAGCTTTCTTT.

The rearrangement links TRBV18 to TRBJ1-5; 9 bases align to TRBD1. The CDR3 runs to 15 residues. The V segment lost 3 bases and the J segment 6 bases; nucleotides outside the gene matches: 6. CDR1 is KGHSH and CDR2 is LQKENI in the germline V gene. The CDR3 nucleotides are TGTGCCAGCTCACCCGAGACAGGGGGAGTTCAGCCCCAGCATTTT. Translation: CASSPETGGVQPQHF.